This is a list of T cell receptor beta chains from one sample in a study of blood T cell repertoires in COVID-19. Only in-frame clones appear in the TCRdb table, and some are missing; sequencing was by immunoSEQ multiplex PCR. This table holds about 26,000 clones, 90% found once. The specimen was peripheral blood. The receptors here all came from a human donor in a cohort sampled during active COVID-19. The CDR3 runs from the conserved cysteine through the conserved F or W. D genes are given only for firm matches. The listing skips clone size in some rows; elsewhere it reads once, few, many or a size class.

J gene	clone size	V gene	D gene	CDR3 protein	CDR3 DNA
TRBJ1-1	NA	TRBV11-2	NA	CASSLGRGRNTEAFF	TGTGCCAGCAGCTTAGGAAGGGGGAGGAACACTGAAGCTTTCTTT
TRBJ2-7	NA	TRBV13	TRBD1	CASSGTGPAYEQYF	TGTGCCAGCAGCGGGACAGGGCCAGCCTACGAGCAGTACTTC
TRBJ2-1	NA	TRBV25-1	NA	CASSESIGDYNEQFF	TGTGCCAGCAGTGAATCAATCGGAGATTACAATGAGCAGTTCTTC
TRBJ1-5	NA	TRBV19	TRBD1	CASRVPGQGAYSNQPQHF	TGTGCCAGTAGGGTACCTGGGCAGGGGGCTTATAGCAATCAGCCCCAGCATTTT
TRBJ1-5	NA	TRBV4-1	TRBD1	CASSQDWDRAHPQHF	TGCGCCAGCAGCCAAGACTGGGACAGGGCTCATCCCCAGCATTTT
TRBJ2-7	NA	TRBV7-9	TRBD1	CASSWTGGNDEQYF	TGTGCCAGCAGCTGGACAGGGGGTAACGATGAGCAGTACTTC
TRBJ2-7	NA	TRBV9	NA	CASSVPQGIYEQYF	TGTGCCAGCAGCGTCCCCCAGGGTATATACGAGCAGTACTTC
TRBJ1-1	NA	TRBV7-2	TRBD1	CASSFQGVGTEAFF	TGTGCCAGCAGCTTCCAGGGGGTGGGCACTGAAGCTTTCTTT
TRBJ2-2	NA	TRBV19	TRBD2	CASSTPSGTSPLLQTGELFF	TGTGCCAGTAGTACCCCTTCCGGGACTAGCCCTTTGTTACAGACCGGGGAGCTGTTTTTT
TRBJ1-3	few	TRBV15	NA	CATSRDRASGNTIYF	TGTGCCACCAGCAGGGACAGAGCCTCTGGAAACACCATATATTTT
TRBJ2-2	NA	TRBV18	TRBD1	CASSPRDRAIGELFF	TGTGCCAGCTCACCCCGGGACAGGGCCATCGGGGAGCTGTTTTTT
TRBJ1-5	NA	TRBV11-3	TRBD1	CASTGTGGNQPQHF	TGTGCCAGCACCGGGACAGGGGGAAATCAGCCCCAGCATTTT
TRBJ2-3	NA	TRBV28	TRBD1	CASSSGQRFTDTQYF	TGTGCCAGCAGTTCGGGACAGCGATTCACAGATACGCAGTATTTT
TRBJ1-2	once	TRBV3-1/TRBV3-2	NA	CASSPRYEFNYGYTF	TGTGCCAGCAGCCCCCGGTACGAGTTCAACTATGGCTACACCTTC
TRBJ1-2	once	TRBV5-6	TRBD1	CASSPPSGTDYGYTF	TGTGCCAGCAGCCCGCCATCTGGGACAGACTATGGCTACACCTTC
TRBJ1-5	few	TRBV7-2	TRBD1	CASSPRTGGIQPQHF	TGTGCCAGCAGCCCTAGGACAGGGGGCATTCAGCCCCAGCATTTT
TRBJ2-1	NA	TRBV27	TRBD2	CASMGGSSYNEQFF	TGTGCCAGCATGGGGGGGAGCTCCTACAATGAGCAGTTCTTC
TRBJ2-2	NA	TRBV18	TRBD2	CASSPRASGYPNTGELFF	TGTGCCAGCTCACCACGCGCTAGCGGGTACCCGAACACCGGGGAGCTGTTTTTT
TRBJ1-4	NA	TRBV19	NA	CASSAVHEKLFF	TGTGCCAGTAGTGCAGTCCATGAAAAACTGTTTTTT
TRBJ2-1	NA	TRBV2	TRBD1	CASSKDRNNEQFF	TGTGCCAGCAGTAAGGACAGGAACAATGAGCAGTTCTTC
TRBJ2-5	NA	TRBV7-9	NA	CASSSRLERAGETQYF	TGTGCCAGCAGCTCGCGACTAGAACGGGCAGGGGAGACCCAGTACTTC
TRBJ1-3	NA	TRBV11-2	NA	CASTRLGAGVGSGNTIYF	TGTGCCAGCACCCGACTGGGGGCAGGTGTCGGTTCTGGAAACACCATATATTTT
TRBJ2-3	NA	TRBV3-1/TRBV3-2	TRBD2	CASSYGTSGTDTQYF	TGTGCCAGCAGCTACGGGACTAGCGGCACAGATACGCAGTATTTT
TRBJ1-6	few	TRBV10-2	NA	CASSVGHGSPLHF	TGCGCCAGCAGTGTGGGACACGGTTCACCCCTCCACTTT
TRBJ2-2	NA	TRBV2	TRBD1	CASSWDRGRVGELFF	TGTGCCAGCAGTTGGGACAGGGGGCGCGTCGGGGAGCTGTTTTTT
TRBJ1-5	few	TRBV2	NA	CASSEGGLRNQPQHF	TGTGCCAGCAGTGAGGGGGGTTTACGCAATCAGCCCCAGCATTTT
TRBJ2-7	NA	TRBV5-1	TRBD2	CASSLTSGGYEQYF	TGCGCCAGCAGCTTAACTAGCGGGGGCTACGAGCAGTACTTC
TRBJ1-5	few	TRBV7-6	NA	CASSLGPPTGSGGNQPQHF	TGTGCCAGCAGCTTAGGTCCCCCGACAGGCTCCGGCGGCAATCAGCCCCAGCATTTT
TRBJ2-1	NA	TRBV7-8	TRBD2	CASRWTSGSHNEQFF	TGTGCCAGCAGGTGGACTAGCGGGAGTCACAATGAGCAGTTCTTC
TRBJ1-2	few	TRBV6-1	NA	CASSEAVNYGYTF	TGTGCCAGCAGTGAGGCAGTGAACTATGGCTACACCTTC
TRBJ1-1	NA	TRBV7-2	NA	CASSLRGNTEAFF	TGTGCCAGCAGCTTACGAGGGAACACTGAAGCTTTCTTT
TRBJ2-3	NA	TRBV5-1	NA	CASSLGMEGVTDTQYF	TGCGCCAGCAGCTTGGGAATGGAGGGTGTCACAGATACGCAGTATTTT
TRBJ2-7	few	TRBV6-6	NA	CASSCPWCDEQYF	TGTGCCAGCAGTTGCCCGTGGTGCGACGAGCAGTACTTC
TRBJ1-2	NA	TRBV15	TRBD1	CATSRDRTYGYTF	TGTGCCACCAGCAGGGACAGGACATATGGCTACACCTTC
TRBJ2-7	few	TRBV6-2/TRBV6-3	NA	CASSEGLSLGEQYF	TGTGCCAGCAGCGAAGGACTATCCCTGGGGGAGCAGTACTTC
TRBJ2-3	NA	TRBV6-5	NA	CASSYFGAGETDTQYF	TGTGCCAGCAGTTACTTTGGGGCAGGGGAAACAGATACGCAGTATTTT
TRBJ1-2	NA	TRBV5-1	NA	CASSRTGNGYTF	TGCGCCAGCTCTAGAACAGGGAATGGCTACACCTTC
TRBJ2-5	NA	TRBV9	NA	CASSAQGKLAETQYF	TGTGCCAGCAGCGCACAGGGTAAATTGGCAGAGACCCAGTACTTC
TRBJ2-1	NA	TRBV5-1	NA	CASSLGGQLYNEQFF	TGCGCCAGCAGCTTGGGAGGGCAACTGTACAATGAGCAGTTCTTC
TRBJ1-2	NA	TRBV11-3	TRBD1	CASSLAVDRSYGYTF	TGTGCCAGCAGCTTAGCCGTGGACAGGAGCTATGGCTACACCTTC
TRBJ1-1	NA	TRBV3-1/TRBV3-2	NA	CASTQMGGTEAFF	TGTGCCAGCACCCAGATGGGGGGCACTGAAGCTTTCTTT
TRBJ2-1	NA	TRBV4-1	TRBD2	CASSQDVASGGPFEQFF	TGCGCCAGCAGCCAAGATGTGGCTAGCGGGGGGCCCTTCGAGCAGTTCTTC
TRBJ2-2	NA	TRBV4-1	NA	CASSQLLATGELFF	TGCGCCAGCAGCCAATTGCTAGCCACCGGGGAGCTGTTTTTT
TRBJ1-2	NA	TRBV29-1	TRBD1	CSAGQGELSGYTF	TGCAGCGCTGGACAGGGCGAATTAAGCGGCTACACCTTC
TRBJ1-2	few	TRBV12-3/TRBV12-4	NA	CASSFDRNYGYTF	TGTGCCAGCAGTTTTGACAGAAATTATGGCTACACCTTC
TRBJ2-5	NA	TRBV5-6	NA	CASSSETASYQETQYF	TGTGCCAGCAGCTCCGAGACAGCCTCGTACCAAGAGACCCAGTACTTC
TRBJ2-3	NA	TRBV5-5	TRBD1	CASTSAGQGFDTQYF	TGTGCCAGCACCTCCGCGGGACAGGGGTTTGATACGCAGTATTTT
TRBJ2-1	NA	TRBV7-7	TRBD2	CASSSGLAGGGEQFF	TGTGCCAGCAGCTCTGGACTAGCGGGAGGGGGTGAGCAGTTCTTC